This entry lists 25 T cell receptor beta chains sequenced from one sample in a study of T cell repertoires in cytomegalovirus infection. TCRdb re-called the reads with MiXCR, one entry per CDR3 protein. Of just under 500,000 distinct CDR3 sequences detected, around 35% appear once; the ten largest clones hold 17%. These receptors' antigens are unknown. The sample here was cultured PBMCs, taken from culture after CMV antigen stimulation. The origin of the receptors is a human donor in good health (CMV status not recorded). Some clones in this sample may be carry-over from other donors' samples.

The sample holds many counts of this clonotype. V and J are TRBV7-2 and TRBJ1-2, with a tentative D call TRBD1 (5 bases). The CDR3 has 13 residues. V was shortened by 5 bases and J by 4 bases, with 11 bases between the two germline ends. Germline CDR1 reads SGHTA; CDR2 reads FQGNSA. The CDR3 sequence: CASSPDRSYGYTF. The DNA of the CDR3 is TGTGCCAGCAGCCCCGACAGATCCTATGGCTACACCTTC.

This clonotype has at least ten counts. This chain links TRBV12-3 or TRBV12-4 with TRBJ1-5; D remains ambiguous. The CDR3 is 13 residues long. V lost 3 bases and J 3 bases, leaving 6 bases between the germline ends. CDR3 coding DNA: TGTGCCAGCAGTTTTCGCCCCAATCAGCCCCAGCATTTT. It yields the protein CASSFRPNQPQHF.

As to this clonotype: The junction differs from germline at one of its ends, possibly a read error. CDR3 sequence: CSARGFGVGEKLFF. CDR3 sequence (DNA): TGCAGTGCCAGAGGGTTCGGGGTCGGTGAAAAACTGTTTTTT. This sequence joins TRBV20-1 and TRBJ1-4, with D unclear. The length of the CDR3 is 14 residues. The germline CDR1 and CDR2 sequences are DFQATT and SNEGSKA (reference sequence).

The chain is built from TRBV6-5 and TRBJ2-3; TRBD1 matches 7 bases. The CDR3 runs 14 residues. The germline gives CDR1 MNHEY, CDR2 SVGAGI. The trim removed 7 bases at V and 4 bases at J, leaving 8 bases unmatched. For the CDR3, the DNA is TGTGCCAGCAATCCCCAGACAGGGTCAGATACGCAGTATTTT. Translating gives CASNPQTGSDTQYF.

This clonotype was seen a handful of times. The chain links TRBV7-6 to TRBJ2-7, with a possible D match to TRBD1 (6 bases). The germline CDR1 and CDR2 sequences are SGHVS and FNYEAQ. This CDR3 spans 13 amino acids. The V end was cut by 5 bases, the J end by 4 bases, with 12 bases between. For the CDR3, the DNA is TGTGCCAGCAGCCTAACACAGGGATACGAGCAGTACGTC. Its translation is CASSLTQGYEQYV.

To note about this clonotype: Its ends do not fully match the called genes, so a read error is possible. The chain recombines TRBV19 with TRBJ1-1; D gene unclear. The CDR3 is made up of 11 amino acids. Germline CDR1 and CDR2: LNHDA and SQIVND (reference sequence). Here the CDR3 reads CASSMNTEAFF. The CDR3 DNA reads TGTGCCAGCAGTATGAACACTGAAGCTTTCTTT. The full variable domain, its missing parts supplied by reference TRBV19 and TRBJ1-1, is DGGITQSPKYLFRKEGQNVTLSCEQNLNHDAMYWYRQDPGQGLRLIYYSQIVNDFQKGDIAEGYSVSREKKESFPLTVTSAQKNPTAFYLCASSMNTEAFFGQGTRLTVV.

This clonotype was recorded many times. This rearrangement joins TRBV6-5 to TRBJ1-1; TRBD1 matches 12 bases. The CDR3 totals 17 residues. The V and J ends lost 5 bases and 3 bases, in that order; junction bases with no gene match: 10. Germline assignment: CDR1 MNHEY and CDR2 SVGAGI. CDR3 in DNA: TGTGCCAGCAGTCGTTCTTCCGGGACAGGGGGCTACACTGAAGCTTTCTTT. This gives the protein CASSRSSGTGGYTEAFF.

CDR3 loop: CARSPTSGRASGTDTQYF. CDR3 sequence (DNA): TGTGCCAGAAGCCCCACTAGCGGGAGGGCCTCTGGCACAGATACGCAGTATTTT. The J gene is TRBJ2-3, the V gene TRBV5-3; TRBD2 matches at 13 bases. TRBV5-3 is annotated as an ORF whose role is uncertain. The junction had 9 bases not matched to a gene; V was cut back by 4 bases and J by 1 base. The CDR3 covers 18 residues.

The J gene is TRBJ2-7, the V gene TRBV12-3 or TRBV12-4, with TRBD2 as a possible D gene (6 bases). This CDR3 has 14 amino acids. V shed 6 bases and J shed 0 bases, with 12 bases lying between them. This CDR3 is CASRSGGSSYEQYF. The CDR3 DNA follows: TGTGCCAGCAGATCTGGGGGGAGCTCCTACGAGCAGTACTTC.

The genes are TRBV29-1 and TRBJ2-1; D is unclear. The germline CDR1 and CDR2 sequences are SQVTM and ANQGSEA. V was clipped by 1 base and J by 0 bases, with 10 bases between them. This CDR3 contains 15 residues. CDR3 DNA: TGCAGCGTTGAAGTACTTACCAGCTCCTACAATGAGCAGTTCTTC. This gives the protein CSVEVLTSSYNEQFF.

This clonotype has more than one count but fewer than ten. The V and J genes are TRBV9 and TRBJ2-1, with 9 bases fitting TRBD2. J was trimmed by 6 bases and V by 7 bases; bases with no gene match: 8. The CDR3 is 14 residues long. Germline loops: CDR1 SGDLS, CDR2 YYNGEE. CDR3 sequence (DNA): TGTGCCAGCGGTTCGATTAGCGGGAGCAATGAGCAGTTCTTC. Encoded protein: CASGSISGSNEQFF.

This clonotype has a handful of counts. For the CDR3, the DNA is TGTGCCAGCAGCCCGGGACTAGCGGGAGTCGGGGAGCTGTTTTTT. It translates to CASSPGLAGVGELFF. The rearrangement joins TRBV7-2 to TRBJ2-2; 14 positions agree with TRBD2. With 5 bases clipped from V and 7 bases from J, the junction kept 3 bases outside the gene matches. The CDR3 spans 15 residues. Germline-derived CDR1 and CDR2 are SGHTA and FQGNSA.

There are many counts of this clonotype. The rearrangement links TRBV7-2 to TRBJ1-2; D is undetermined. The V gene lost 4 bases and the J gene lost 4 bases, with 7 bases spanning the gap. Germline lookup yields CDR1 SGHTA and CDR2 FQGNSA. This CDR3 region has 12 residues. CDR3 in DNA: TGTGCCAGCAGCTCGGTTAGCTATGGCTACACCTTC. Protein product: CASSSVSYGYTF.

The sample holds a few counts of this clonotype. V is TRBV7-9 and J is TRBJ1-3, with D perhaps TRBD1 (6 bases). With 0 bases removed from V and 1 base from J, the gap between germline ends came to 13 bases. Germline assignment: CDR1 SEHNR and CDR2 FQNEAQ (reference sequence). The CDR3 covers 17 residues. CDR3 DNA: TGTGCCAGCAGCTTAGCCCACGGTGGGACATCTGGAAACACCATATATTTT. This sequence encodes CASSLAHGGTSGNTIYF. Drawing the rest from reference TRBV7-9 and TRBJ1-3, the complete variable domain is DTGVSQNPRHKITKRGQNVTFRCDPISEHNRLYWYRQTLGQGPEFLTYFQNEAQLEKSRLLSDRFSAERPKGSFSTLEIQRTEQGDSAMYLCASSLAHGGTSGNTIYFGEGSWLTVV.

The rearrangement links TRBV6-2 or TRBV6-3 to TRBJ2-7, with D unclear. The CDR3 is 14 residues long. V was pared by 2 bases and J by 3 bases, with 11 bases between. Per germline, CDR1 MNHEY and CDR2 SVGEGT. DNA of the CDR3: TGTGCCAGCAGTTACGGTGGCAGTGGCTACGAGCAGTACTTC. Translating it yields CASSYGGSGYEQYF.

This chain joins TRBV6-5 and TRBJ2-1; no firm D call. Germline CDR1 reads MNHEY; CDR2 reads SVGAGI. V lost 2 bases, J lost 2 bases, and 16 bases lay in between. The CDR3 covers 17 residues. The DNA for the CDR3 is TGTGCCAGCAGTTACCCCGTCAACAACGCCGCCTACAATGAGCAGTTCTTC. Encoded protein: CASSYPVNNAAYNEQFF.

This chain uses TRBV20-1 with TRBJ1-5, with TRBD1 matching 8 bases. Germline values: CDR1 DFQATT, CDR2 SNEGSKA (reference sequence). The CDR3 contains 15 residues. J was trimmed by 4 bases and V by 0 bases; bases with no gene match: 5. The CDR3 loop is CSARDQGADNQPQHF. CDR3 nucleotides: TGCAGTGCTAGAGATCAGGGGGCGGATAATCAGCCCCAGCATTTT.

The V gene is TRBV7-2, the J gene TRBJ2-5; 7 positions agree with TRBD2. The CDR3 is 16 residues long. Germline V lookup: CDR1 SGHTA, CDR2 FQGNSA. V shed 0 bases and J 1 base; nucleotides not matched to a gene: 5. The DNA of the CDR3 is TGTGCCAGCAGCTTAGCCCTAGCGGCTATCCAAGAGACCCAGTACTTC. Translating gives CASSLALAAIQETQYF.

This clonotype has more than one count but fewer than ten. The chain recombines TRBV12-3 or TRBV12-4 with TRBJ2-1; TRBD2 matches at 12 bases. The CDR3 is 14 amino acids. The junction had 4 bases not matched to a gene; V was cut back by 7 bases and J by 6 bases. The CDR3 loop is CASTSGRAPNEQFF. The CDR3 DNA follows: TGTGCCAGCACTAGCGGGAGGGCCCCCAATGAGCAGTTCTTC.

This clonotype was detected only a few times. The chain couples TRBV7-9 to TRBJ2-7, with D possibly matching TRBD1 (5 bases). With 4 bases removed from V and 0 bases from J, the gap between germline ends came to 19 bases. Germline V gene data show CDR1 as SEHNR and CDR2 as FQNEAQ (reference sequence). The CDR3 sequence is 17 residues long. CDR3 coding DNA: TGTGCCAGCAGCTCCAGCTGGGGCTTCAGGAGCTCCTACGAGCAGTACGTC. Translating gives CASSSSWGFRSSYEQYV.

The CDR3 spells CASRSNRGRTNEKLFF. Written as DNA, the CDR3 is TGTGCCAGCAGATCGAACAGGGGGCGGACTAATGAAAAACTGTTTTTT. The chain combines TRBV12-3 or TRBV12-4 with TRBJ1-4, with 9 bases aligning to TRBD1. This CDR3 has 16 residues. With 6 bases clipped from V and 2 bases from J, the junction kept 7 bases outside the gene matches.

The genes are TRBV18 and TRBJ2-5; D is unclear. V lost 1 base and J lost 2, with 11 bases in between. The CDR3 consists of 15 residues. Germline V gene sequence: CDR1 KGHSH, CDR2 LQKENI. In DNA, the CDR3 is TGTGCCAGCTCACCACTAAAGTTTGAACAAGAGACCCAGTACTTC. Translating gives CASSPLKFEQETQYF.

This clonotype has only a few counts. The V and J genes are TRBV4-2 and TRBJ1-5; D unresolved. The CDR3 has 16 amino acids. The germline V gene encodes CDR1 LGHNA and CDR2 YNFKEQ. Trimming left V 0 bases short and J 0 bases short, with 9 bases between. For the CDR3, the DNA is TGTGCCAGCAGCCAAGATGCCAGGTCTAGCAATCAGCCCCAGCATTTT. It is translated as CASSQDARSSNQPQHF.

This clonotype was observed a few times. V and J are TRBV6-6 and TRBJ2-4; 9 nucleotides line up with TRBD2. This CDR3 is 17 amino acids long. The ends lost 2 bases at V and 2 bases at J; junction bases unmatched: 7. Germline V gene lookup returns CDR1 MNHNY and CDR2 SVGAGI (reference sequence). The DNA for the CDR3 is TGTGCCAGCAGTTACACGACGACTAGCGGATCCAAAAACATTCAGTACTTC. Translating gives CASSYTTTSGSKNIQYF.

The J gene is TRBJ2-2, the V gene TRBV29-1, with D maybe TRBD1 (6 bases). Germline assignment: CDR1 SQVTM and CDR2 ANQGSEA. With 7 bases removed from V and 0 bases from J, the gap between germline ends came to 12 bases. This CDR3 has 14 amino acids. The CDR3, as DNA: TGCAGCGCCAAAGGGGGTACGAACACCGGGGAGCTGTTTTTT. Translating it yields CSAKGGTNTGELFF.